The 26 T cell receptor beta chains below all came from one sample that was sequenced in a study of T cell repertoires in cytomegalovirus infection. Each CDR3 protein gets one entry after TCRdb re-called the reads with MiXCR. Among 200,000 to 300,000 distinct CDR3 sequences, roughly 15% were seen once, and the ten largest hold about 10%. The material sequenced was PBMCs. The receptors here all came from a human donor in good health (CMV status not recorded). Some clones in this sample may be carry-over from other donors' samples.

The chain joins TRBV5-1 to TRBJ1-2; TRBD1 is a possible D gene (5 bases). Trimming removed 0 bases from V and 3 bases from J, with 6 bases in between. The CDR3 spans 13 residues. Germline V lookup: CDR1 SGHRS, CDR2 YFSETQ. The CDR3 DNA reads TGCGCCAGCAGCTTGGGACAGTACTATGGCTACACCTTC. It codes for CASSLGQYYGYTF. The entire variable domain, with the rest obtained from reference TRBV5-1 and TRBJ1-2, is as follows: KAGVTQTPRYLIKTRGQQVTLSCSPISGHRSVSWYQQTPGQGLQFLFEYFSETQRNKGNFPGRFSGRQFSNSRSEMNVSTLELGDSALYLCASSLGQYYGYTFGSGTRLTVV.

This clonotype occurred a few times. The gene calls are TRBV12-3 or TRBV12-4 and TRBJ2-7, with D maybe TRBD2 (5 bases). The germline V and J ends were trimmed by 4 bases and 3 bases, with 13 bases remaining between them. The CDR3 is made up of 14 amino acids. The CDR3: CASSWGELNYEQYF. In DNA form, the CDR3 reads TGTGCCAGCAGTTGGGGAGAACTTAACTACGAGCAGTACTTC.

The rearrangement links TRBV29-1 to TRBJ2-1; the match to TRBD2 covers 14 bases. Germline trimming cut 1 base from V and 1 base from J; bases unmatched to any gene: 3. The CDR3 totals 17 residues. The germline V gene has CDR1 SQVTM and CDR2 ANQGSEA. The DNA for the CDR3 is TGCAGCGTTGAAGGACTAGCGGGAGGGCGATCCTACAATGAGCAGTTCTTC. This encodes CSVEGLAGGRSYNEQFF.

The rearrangement uses TRBV12-5 and TRBJ1-5; tentatively, D is TRBD1 (5 bases). Germline CDR1 LGHNT, CDR2 FRNRAP. The CDR3 length is 11 residues. V shed 2 bases and J shed 15 bases, with 11 bases lying between them. CDR3 residues: CASGLRGDLHF. CDR3 nucleotide sequence: TGTGCTAGTGGTTTGAGAGGGGACCTGCATTTT. Full variable domain (rest looked up from reference TRBV12-5 and TRBJ1-5): DARVTQTPRHKVTEMGQEVTMRCQPILGHNTVFWYRQTMMQGLELLAYFRNRAPLDDSGMPKDRFSAEMPDATLATLKIQPSEPRDSAVYFCASGLRGDLHFGDGTRLSIL.

This clonotype has a count of ten or more. This chain joins TRBV4-1 and TRBJ2-5; D is unresolved. The CDR3 extends over 14 amino acids. The germline gives CDR1 MGHRA, CDR2 YSYEKL. The ends were cut back, 1 base at V and 5 bases at J, with 11 bases in the middle. CDR3 DNA: TGCGCCAGCAGCCAAGGGGCGGCGTTGGAGACCCAGTACTTC. It translates to CASSQGAALETQYF.

V usage is TRBV27 and J usage is TRBJ2-5; the match to TRBD2 covers 9 bases. V shed 3 bases, J shed 0 bases, and the junction held 5 bases outside the gene matches. Germline values: CDR1 MNHEY, CDR2 SMNVEV (reference sequence). The CDR3 totals 16 residues. This CDR3 is CASSFSASGNQETQYF. For the CDR3, the DNA is TGTGCCAGCAGTTTTTCGGCTAGCGGGAACCAAGAGACCCAGTACTTC.

The chain has TRBV20-1 and TRBJ2-1, with 11 bases identical to TRBD2. Per germline, CDR1 DFQATT and CDR2 SNEGSKA (reference sequence). The V gene end was trimmed by 0 bases and the J gene end by 4 bases; junction bases not matched to a gene: 8. CDR3 length equals 17 residues. For the CDR3, the DNA is TGCAGTGCTAGAGATACTAGCGGGAGCCCCACTTACAATGAGCAGTTCTTC. Its protein product is CSARDTSGSPTYNEQFF.

The V gene is TRBV6-2 or TRBV6-3, the J gene TRBJ1-1; D call uncertain. There are 15 residues in the CDR3. V dropped 5 bases and J dropped 6 bases, with 19 bases sitting between them. CDR1 MNHEY and CDR2 SVGEGT come from the germline V gene. As DNA, the CDR3 is TGTGCCAGCAGTACCCCAAGCACCTGGGTGGCTGAAGCTTTCTTT. Protein product: CASSTPSTWVAEAFF.

The J gene is TRBJ2-1, the V gene TRBV19, with D possibly being TRBD2 (5 bases). The germline V gene has CDR1 LNHDA and CDR2 SQIVND (reference sequence). Trimming stripped 1 base from V and 9 bases from J, with 10 bases between. This CDR3 has 13 amino acids. DNA for the CDR3: TGTGCCAGTAGTATAGCGGCTCGGGGTGAGCAGTTCTTC. Its translation: CASSIAARGEQFF. Full variable domain (rest looked up from reference TRBV19 and TRBJ2-1): DGGITQSPKYLFRKEGQNVTLSCEQNLNHDAMYWYRQDPGQGLRLIYYSQIVNDFQKGDIAEGYSVSREKKESFPLTVTSAQKNPTAFYLCASSIAARGEQFFGPGTRLTVL.

This clonotype was picked up many times. This sequence joins TRBV7-3 and TRBJ2-1; tentative D call: TRBD1 (5 bases). Germline lookup yields CDR1 SGHTA and CDR2 FQGTGA. Trimming pared 5 bases from V and 9 bases from J, leaving 11 bases between. CDR3 size: 12 residues. The DNA for the CDR3 is TGTGCCAGCAGCCCCGACAGTCGTGAGCAGTTCTTC. Encoded protein: CASSPDSREQFF.

This clonotype came up many times. The rearrangement uses TRBV7-2 and TRBJ2-3, with 11 bases aligning to TRBD2. Germline V gene sequence: CDR1 SGHTA, CDR2 FQGNSA. CDR3 length: 18 residues. Trimming at V came to 3 bases and at J to 1 base, leaving 9 bases not matched to a gene. Written as DNA, the CDR3 is TGTGCCAGCAGCTTTCTAGCGGGAGGATTAGTTGGCACAGATACGCAGTATTTT. Amino acids: CASSFLAGGLVGTDTQYF.

This chain links TRBV27 with TRBJ2-5, with D possibly being TRBD2 (6 bases). The V gene lost 5 bases and the J gene lost 6 bases, with 19 bases spanning the gap. The CDR3 totals 15 residues. CDR1 and CDR2 from the germline V gene are MNHEY and SMNVEV (reference sequence). The CDR3 nucleotides are TGTGCCAGCAGTCCTGGCGGGGCCCCAAGAAAGACCCAGTACTTC. Its translation: CASSPGGAPRKTQYF.

In this sample, this clonotype turned up many times. J is TRBJ2-6 and V is TRBV18; TRBD1 is a possible D gene (6 bases). In germline, CDR1 is KGHSH, CDR2 LQKENI. This CDR3 has 15 residues. V lost 8 bases and J lost 2, with 13 bases in between. CDR3 sequence: CASSPRGAGANVLTF. The DNA of the CDR3 is TGTGCCAGCAGCCCCAGGGGAGCTGGGGCCAACGTCCTGACTTTC.

V usage is TRBV4-2 and J usage is TRBJ2-1; TRBD2 agrees at 9 bases. V lost 0 bases to trimming and J lost 4 bases; unmatched junction nucleotides: 1. CDR1 and CDR2 (germline): LGHNA, YNFKEQ. The CDR3 sequence is 15 residues long. CDR3 sequence reads: CASSQERGGYNEQFF. The CDR3 DNA sequence: TGTGCCAGCAGCCAAGAGCGGGGGGGTTACAATGAGCAGTTCTTC.

The gene calls are TRBV5-4 and TRBJ1-5; D remains unclear. Trimming stripped 1 base from V and 3 bases from J, with 8 bases between. The CDR3 is 14 residues long. Germline V gene lookup returns CDR1 SGHNT and CDR2 YYREEE (reference sequence). In DNA form, the CDR3 reads TGTGCCAGCAGCTTGAAGGGATCCAATCAGCCCCAGCATTTT. Protein sequence: CASSLKGSNQPQHF.

The chain links TRBV5-1 to TRBJ2-3, with D hard to call. CDR1 SGHRS and CDR2 YFSETQ come from the germline V gene. This CDR3 spans 13 amino acids. The germline V and J ends were trimmed by 0 bases and 2 bases, with 4 bases remaining between them. CDR3 sequence reads: CASSLDNTDTQYF. The CDR3 DNA reads TGCGCCAGCAGCTTGGACAACACAGATACGCAGTATTTT.

J is TRBJ1-2 and V is TRBV9, with TRBD1 matching 8 bases. After removal of 0 bases from V and 5 bases from J, the junction contained 15 bases not matched to a gene. Germline CDR1 and CDR2: SGDLS and YYNGEE. The CDR3 has 18 residues. CDR3 region: CASSVAQGAEPLGYGYTF. CDR3 nucleotides: TGTGCCAGCAGCGTAGCTCAGGGGGCAGAGCCATTAGGTTATGGCTACACCTTC.

In this sample, this clonotype turned up many times. J is TRBJ2-5 and V is TRBV12-3 or TRBV12-4, with D tentatively TRBD1 (6 bases). This CDR3 contains 12 residues. The V end lost 6 bases, the J end lost 5 bases, and 10 bases lay between the germline ends. The CDR3 spells CASSSTGETQYF. Here the CDR3 DNA reads TGTGCCAGCAGCTCTACAGGGGAGACCCAGTACTTC.

This clonotype was picked up a small number of times. The gene calls are TRBV28 and TRBJ2-1; 8 nucleotides agree with TRBD2. J was trimmed by 1 base and V by 7 bases; bases with no gene match: 6. The CDR3 consists of 15 residues. CDR1 is MDHEN and CDR2 is SYDVKM in the germline V gene. The CDR3 loop is CASILSGTSYNEQFF. The CDR3 DNA reads as TGTGCCAGCATCCTTAGCGGGACTTCCTACAATGAGCAGTTCTTC.

The gene calls are TRBV6-8 and TRBJ1-5; perhaps TRBD1 as D (6 bases). CDR1 and CDR2 (germline): MNHGY, SAAAGT. The ends were cut back, 5 bases at V and 3 bases at J, with 11 bases in the middle. The CDR3 runs 14 residues. CDR3 amino acids: CASSLRDNNQPQHF. In DNA form, the CDR3 reads TGTGCCAGCAGTCTCCGGGACAACAATCAGCCCCAGCATTTT.

This clonotype was counted once. A single base separates this from a much larger clone, so it may be a read error. The CDR3 end shows no conserved phenylalanine or tryptophan, and so a read error is likely. The chain carries TRBV7-3 and TRBJ1-6; D call uncertain. The CDR3 is 13 residues long. Trimming took off 3 bases at V and 10 bases at J, with 10 bases between the two ends. The V gene's germline CDR1 is SGHTA and CDR2 FQGTGA. CDR3 nucleotides: TGTGCCAGCAGCTTGGGTGACCCCTCACCCCTCCACCTT. It yields the protein CASSLGDPSPLHL.

This clonotype came up many times. This sequence joins TRBV6-1 and TRBJ2-1; TRBD1 agrees at 10 bases. This CDR3 spans 13 amino acids. Unmatched junction bases numbered 7, after V lost 11 bases and J lost 6 bases. Germline loops: CDR1 MNHNS, CDR2 SASEGT. CDR3: CAGRDRGSNEQFF. The CDR3 DNA is TGTGCCGGCCGGGACAGGGGCTCCAATGAGCAGTTCTTC.

This sequence joins TRBV6-2 or TRBV6-3 and TRBJ2-2; 7 bases align to TRBD2. CDR1 and CDR2 from the germline V gene are MNHEY and SVGEGT. CDR3 length equals 17 residues. With 5 bases clipped from V and 1 base from J, the junction kept 10 bases outside the gene matches. CDR3 loop: CASSAYGERENTGELFF. The CDR3 region has the DNA TGTGCCAGCAGTGCATACGGAGAGCGGGAGAACACCGGGGAGCTGTTTTTT.

The rearrangement joins TRBV2 to TRBJ2-3; 10 bases line up with TRBD2. Germline values: CDR1 SNHLY, CDR2 FYNNEI. The CDR3 contains 16 residues. V lost 6 bases and J lost 6; bases outside the gene matches: 12. The CDR3 sequence is CASRDPLAGLFDTQYF. CDR3 coding DNA: TGTGCCAGCAGAGATCCACTAGCGGGGTTGTTCGATACGCAGTATTTT. The full variable domain, with the rest looked up from reference TRBV2 and TRBJ2-3, is EPEVTQTPSHQVTQMGQEVILRCVPISNHLYFYWYRQILGQKVEFLVSFYNNEISEKSEIFDDQFSVERPDGSNFTLKIRSTKLEDSAMYFCASRDPLAGLFDTQYFGPGTRLTVL.

This sequence joins TRBV29-1 and TRBJ2-7; possibly TRBD1 for D (6 bases). Germline V lookup: CDR1 SQVTM, CDR2 ANQGSEA. Trimming removed 6 bases at V and 3 bases at J, with 12 bases between. The CDR3 has 12 residues. CDR3: CSVTSRGYEQYF. The CDR3 region has the DNA TGCAGCGTAACCTCCAGGGGCTACGAGCAGTACTTC.

This clonotype was observed a few times. The chain carries TRBV6-5 and TRBJ2-1; 11 bases line up with TRBD2. V trimming: 5 bases; J trimming: 3 bases; junction bases outside the gene matches: 3. The CDR3 is 15 amino acids. The germline V gene has CDR1 MNHEY and CDR2 SVGAGI. CDR3 nucleotide sequence: TGTGCCAGCAGTAACGGACTAGCGGGCTACAATGAGCAGTTCTTC. Its protein product is CASSNGLAGYNEQFF.